Listed below are T cell receptor beta chains from one sample, sequenced in a study of T cells in Graves' hyperthyroidism and ophthalmopathy. TCRdb independently ran MiXCR on the multiplex PCR reads; one entry per CDR3 protein. Among a few hundred thousand distinct CDR3 sequences listed, around a sixth were seen once. Specimen: blood. These receptors originate from a man between 18 and 29 years old with Graves' ophthalmopathy. Each CDR3 is given with its conserved first and last residue. Each record gives: clone size, J gene, V gene, CDR3 protein. Not all rows give a size; the values are once, few, many and, for expanded clones, a class.

>many|TRBJ1-5|TRBV18
CASSPENQPQHF
>-|TRBJ2-5|TRBV10-2
CASSESRSSREETQYF
>many|TRBJ2-1|TRBV5-1
CASRPTSVNEQFF
>-|TRBJ2-1|TRBV3-1
CASSQDLAQGANNEQFF
>-|TRBJ2-1|TRBV7-7
CASSPYEASSTQRQFF
>-|TRBJ1-5|TRBV6-2/TRBV6-3
CASSYRTGDGQPQHF
>many|TRBJ1-2|TRBV10-3
CAISDGPYGYTF
>-|TRBJ1-1|TRBV3-1
CASSQEGGAEAFF
>few|TRBJ2-1|TRBV5-5
CASSVPPENNEQFF
>many|TRBJ1-1|TRBV10-3
CAISEADTEAFF
>many|TRBJ1-1|TRBV7-2
CASSLLPEVGEAFF
>many|TRBJ2-7|TRBV2
CASSEHISYEQYF
>many|TRBJ1-5|TRBV2
CASSKDRGGNQPQHF
>-|TRBJ2-6|TRBV11-1
CASSLVQSPGANVLTF
>-|TRBJ2-1|TRBV4-1
CASSQYRGNEQFF
>-|TRBJ2-2|TRBV18
CASSPVQGGNTGELFF
>many|TRBJ2-2|TRBV2
CASSERSGLTGELFF
>many|TRBJ2-2|TRBV6-2/TRBV6-3
CASSPMGVRNTGELFF
>-|TRBJ1-2|TRBV10-2
CASRGTDFDYGYTF
>many|TRBJ2-7|TRBV6-2/TRBV6-3
CASRKTEGREQYF
>many|TRBJ1-5|TRBV7-9
CASSQTSGPSNQPQHF
>-|TRBJ2-5|TRBV12-3/TRBV12-4
CASSRQGLAGAPQETQYF
>-|TRBJ1-5|TRBV4-1
CASSLSPQGNQPQHF
>many|TRBJ2-5|TRBV3-1
CASSQEGTGGSETQYF
>few|TRBJ1-6|TRBV20-1
CSARDKANSPLHF
>many|TRBJ1-6|TRBV3-1
CASSREGGNSPLHF
>-|TRBJ2-2|TRBV19
CASSYATFTFANTGELFF
>few|TRBJ2-5|TRBV20-1
CSAVSRGETQYF
>many|TRBJ1-1|TRBV29-1
CSSGGDSTEAFF